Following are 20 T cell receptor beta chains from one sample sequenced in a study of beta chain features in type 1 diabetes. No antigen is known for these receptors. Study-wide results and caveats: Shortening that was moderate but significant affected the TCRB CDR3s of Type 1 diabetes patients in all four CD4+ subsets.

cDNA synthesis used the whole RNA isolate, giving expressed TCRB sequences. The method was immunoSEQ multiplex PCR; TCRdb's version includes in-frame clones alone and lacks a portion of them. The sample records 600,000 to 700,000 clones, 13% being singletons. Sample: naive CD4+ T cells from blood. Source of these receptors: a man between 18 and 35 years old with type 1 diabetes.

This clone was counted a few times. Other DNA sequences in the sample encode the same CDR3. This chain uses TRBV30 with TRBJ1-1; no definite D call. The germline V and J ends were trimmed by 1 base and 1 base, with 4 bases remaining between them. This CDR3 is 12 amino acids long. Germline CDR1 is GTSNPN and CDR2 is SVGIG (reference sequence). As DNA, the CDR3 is TGTGCCTGGAGTGGCGAGAACACTGAAGCTTTCTTT. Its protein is CAWSGENTEAFF.

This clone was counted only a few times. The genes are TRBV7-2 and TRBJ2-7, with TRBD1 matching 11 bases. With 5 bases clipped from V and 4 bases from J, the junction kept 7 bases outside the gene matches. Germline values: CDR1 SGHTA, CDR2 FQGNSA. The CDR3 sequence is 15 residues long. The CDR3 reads CASSGRRDRGYEQYF. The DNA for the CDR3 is TGTGCCAGCAGCGGAAGACGGGACAGGGGGTACGAGCAGTACTTC.

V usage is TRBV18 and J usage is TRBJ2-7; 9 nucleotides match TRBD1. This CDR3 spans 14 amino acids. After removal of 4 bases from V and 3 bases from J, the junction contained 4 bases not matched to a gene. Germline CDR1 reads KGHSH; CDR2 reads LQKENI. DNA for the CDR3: TGTGCCAGCTCACGGGGACAGGGAAGCTACGAGCAGTACTTC. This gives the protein CASSRGQGSYEQYF.

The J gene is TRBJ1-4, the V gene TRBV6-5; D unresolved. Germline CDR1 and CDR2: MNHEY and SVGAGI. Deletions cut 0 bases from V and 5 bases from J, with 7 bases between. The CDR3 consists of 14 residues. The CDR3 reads CASSYSIRNEKLFF. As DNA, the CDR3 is TGTGCCAGCAGTTACTCAATAAGGAATGAAAAACTGTTTTTT.

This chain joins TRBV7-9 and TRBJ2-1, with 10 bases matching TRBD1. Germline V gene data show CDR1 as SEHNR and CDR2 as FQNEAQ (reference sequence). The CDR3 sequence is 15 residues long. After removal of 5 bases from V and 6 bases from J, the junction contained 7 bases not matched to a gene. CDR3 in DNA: TGTGCCAGCAGCCGGGGACAGGGGCCGATCAATGAGCAGTTCTTC. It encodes CASSRGQGPINEQFF.

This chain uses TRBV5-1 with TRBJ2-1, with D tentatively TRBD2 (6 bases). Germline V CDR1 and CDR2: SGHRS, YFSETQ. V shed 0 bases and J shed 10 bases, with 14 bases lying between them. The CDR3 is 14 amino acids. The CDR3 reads CASSLAPGGTEQFF. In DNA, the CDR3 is TGCGCCAGCAGCTTGGCCCCTGGCGGGACCGAGCAGTTCTTC.

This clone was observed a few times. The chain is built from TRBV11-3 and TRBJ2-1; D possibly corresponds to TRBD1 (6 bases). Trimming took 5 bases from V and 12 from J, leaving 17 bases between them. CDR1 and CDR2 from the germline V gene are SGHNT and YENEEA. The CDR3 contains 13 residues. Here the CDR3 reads CASSPQGIERQFF. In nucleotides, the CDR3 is TGTGCCAGCAGCCCACAGGGTATCGAACGGCAGTTCTTC.

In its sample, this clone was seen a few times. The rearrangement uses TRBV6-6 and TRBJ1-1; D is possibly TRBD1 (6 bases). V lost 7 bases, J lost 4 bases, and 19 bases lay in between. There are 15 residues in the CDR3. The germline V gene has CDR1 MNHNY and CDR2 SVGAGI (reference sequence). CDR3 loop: CASNVAGDPSTEAFF. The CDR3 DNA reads TGTGCCAGCAACGTCGCAGGGGATCCGAGCACTGAAGCTTTCTTT.

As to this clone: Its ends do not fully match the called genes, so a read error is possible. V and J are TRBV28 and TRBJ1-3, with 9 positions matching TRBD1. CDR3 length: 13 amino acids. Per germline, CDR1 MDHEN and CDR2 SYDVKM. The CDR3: CASSTGTGPMADF. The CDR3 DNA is TGTGCCAGCAGCACCGGGACAGGGCCAATGGCAGATTTT.

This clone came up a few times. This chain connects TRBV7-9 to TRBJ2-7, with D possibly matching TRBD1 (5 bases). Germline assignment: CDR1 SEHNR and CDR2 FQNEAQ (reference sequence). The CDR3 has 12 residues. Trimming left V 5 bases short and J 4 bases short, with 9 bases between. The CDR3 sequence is CASSATGYEQYF. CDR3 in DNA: TGTGCCAGCAGCGCCACAGGTTACGAGCAGTACTTC.

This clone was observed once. CDR3 residues: CASSLRDRGWPQHF. CDR3 sequence (DNA): TGTGCCAGCAGTTTAAGGGACAGGGGGTGGCCCCAGCATTTT. The rearrangement links TRBV27 to TRBJ1-5; TRBD1 aligns across 11 bases. This CDR3 is 14 amino acids long. The germline CDR1 and CDR2 sequences are MNHEY and SMNVEV (reference sequence). V was pared by 2 bases and J by 9 bases, with 3 bases of the junction left unmatched.

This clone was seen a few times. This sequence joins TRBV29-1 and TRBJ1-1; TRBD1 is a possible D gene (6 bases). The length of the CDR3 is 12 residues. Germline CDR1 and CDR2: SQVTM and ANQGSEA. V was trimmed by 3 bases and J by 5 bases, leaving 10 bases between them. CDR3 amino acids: CSVDPRGTEAFF. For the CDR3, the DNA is TGCAGCGTTGACCCTAGGGGGACTGAAGCTTTCTTT.

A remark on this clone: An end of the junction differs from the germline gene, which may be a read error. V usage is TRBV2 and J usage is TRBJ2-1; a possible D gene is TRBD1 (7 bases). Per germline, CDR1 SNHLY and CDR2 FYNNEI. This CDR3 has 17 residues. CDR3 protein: CACSGLGQAGRYNEQFF. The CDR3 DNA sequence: TGTGCCTGCAGTGGCCTAGGACAGGCGGGAAGATACAATGAGCAGTTCTTC.

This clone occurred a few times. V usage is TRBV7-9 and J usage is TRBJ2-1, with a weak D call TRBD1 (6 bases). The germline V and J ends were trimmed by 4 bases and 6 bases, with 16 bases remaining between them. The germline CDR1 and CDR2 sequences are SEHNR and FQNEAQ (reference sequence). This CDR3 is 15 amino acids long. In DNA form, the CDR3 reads TGTGCCAGCAGCTCCCACAGGGACCTCTTCAATGAGCAGTTCTTC. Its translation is CASSSHRDLFNEQFF. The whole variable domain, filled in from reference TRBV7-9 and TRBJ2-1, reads DTGVSQNPRHKITKRGQNVTFRCDPISEHNRLYWYRQTLGQGPEFLTYFQNEAQLEKSRLLSDRFSAERPKGSFSTLEIQRTEQGDSAMYLCASSSHRDLFNEQFFGPGTRLTVL.

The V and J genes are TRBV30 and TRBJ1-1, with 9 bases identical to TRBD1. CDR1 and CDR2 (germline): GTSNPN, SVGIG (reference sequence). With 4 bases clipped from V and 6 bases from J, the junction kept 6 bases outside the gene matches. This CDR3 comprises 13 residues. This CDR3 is CAWKGTGKSEAFF. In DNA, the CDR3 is TGTGCCTGGAAAGGGACAGGGAAGTCTGAAGCTTTCTTT.

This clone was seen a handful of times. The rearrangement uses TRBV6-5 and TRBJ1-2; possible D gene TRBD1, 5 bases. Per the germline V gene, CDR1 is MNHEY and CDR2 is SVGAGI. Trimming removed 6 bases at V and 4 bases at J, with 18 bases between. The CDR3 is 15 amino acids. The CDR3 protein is CASRREDSLSYGYTF. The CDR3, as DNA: TGTGCCAGCAGACGCGAAGACAGCCTCTCCTATGGCTACACCTTC.

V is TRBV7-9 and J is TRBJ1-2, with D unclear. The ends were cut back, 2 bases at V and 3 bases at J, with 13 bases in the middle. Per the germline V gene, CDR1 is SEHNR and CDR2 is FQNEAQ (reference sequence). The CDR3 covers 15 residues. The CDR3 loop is CASSLFDQSYYGYTF. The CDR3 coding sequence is TGTGCCAGCAGCTTATTTGACCAATCATACTATGGCTACACCTTC.

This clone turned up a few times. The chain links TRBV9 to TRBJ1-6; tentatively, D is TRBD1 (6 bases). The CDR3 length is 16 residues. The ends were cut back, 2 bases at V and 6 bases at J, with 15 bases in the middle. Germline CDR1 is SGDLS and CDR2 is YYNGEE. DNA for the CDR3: TGTGCCAGCAGCGTTACCGGGGGGCAGGGTAATTCACCCCTCCACTTT. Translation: CASSVTGGQGNSPLHF.

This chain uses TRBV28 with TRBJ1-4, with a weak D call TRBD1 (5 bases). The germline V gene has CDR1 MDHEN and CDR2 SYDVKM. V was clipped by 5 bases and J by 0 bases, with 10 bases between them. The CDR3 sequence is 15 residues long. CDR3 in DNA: TGTGCCAGCAGTGGGGGTGGGCCAACTAATGAAAAACTGTTTTTT. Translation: CASSGGGPTNEKLFF.

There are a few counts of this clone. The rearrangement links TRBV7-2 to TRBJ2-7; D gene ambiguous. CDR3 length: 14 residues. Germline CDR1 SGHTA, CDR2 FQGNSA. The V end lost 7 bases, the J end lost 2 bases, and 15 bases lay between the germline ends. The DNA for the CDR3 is TGTGCCAGCACTGAGCCAGGCGATCCCTACGAGCAGTACTTC. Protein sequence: CASTEPGDPYEQYF.